A selection of T cell receptor beta chains follows, all from one sample in a study of shared clonotypes between healthy human individuals. Sequencing was performed with immunoSEQ multiplex PCR; in TCRdb, only in-frame clones are kept and a portion is missing. The repertoire holds a few million clones, with more than 80% as singletons. Source material: naive CD4+ T cells from PBMCs. The receptors were gathered from a man aged 18 to 30 in good health. Some clones in this sample may be carry-over from other donors' samples. CDR3s include the opening cysteine and the closing phenylalanine or tryptophan.

13 | TRBV19 | CASTGQLNNEQFF
14 | TRBV30 | CAWSRGAPAYEQYF
15 | TRBV5-1 | CASSFGGASGNTIYF
15 | TRBV7-9 | CASSFSSVNTGELFF
16 | TRBV18 | CASSPATSGGVYEQYF
12 | TRBV2 | CAGRDNQETQYF
16 | TRBV19 | CASSMSGNSGANVLTF
15 | TRBV9 | CASRPQTRVGTEAFF
13 | TRBV30 | CAWIGGISYEQYF
16 | TRBV10-1 | CASSVVGRRGSYEQYF
14 | TRBV2 | CASKRQGSNTEAFF
16 | TRBV19 | CASALAVNRDTGELFF
15 | TRBV5-1 | CASSLVGRTGGELFF
16 | TRBV19 | CASSGWTGKSTDTQYF
16 | TRBV15 | CATSRAGAQRNTEAFF
15 | TRBV2 | CASSPGQSSGNTIYF
12 | TRBV28 | CASRVPGYEQYF
14 | TRBV28 | CASSWDRALGELFF
15 | TRBV6-1 | CASSERWGPPGELFF
15 | TRBV2 | CASSKSGSETDTQYF
15 | TRBV11-2 | CASRGDQYPQETQYF
13 | TRBV27 | CASSYRGGQPQHF
15 | TRBV7-2 | CASSLRDIGTGELFF
11 | TRBV14 | CASVLGTEAFF
14 | TRBV27 | CASSLEGATDTQYF
12 | TRBV5-8 | CASSLVFQPQHF
12 | TRBV2 | CASRYTGDKAFF
15 | TRBV7-7 | CASSFSGTEQETQYF
15 | TRBV7-3 | CASSPTGGETDTQYF
13 | TRBV28 | CASQRGGRETQYF
15 | TRBV28 | CASNPHGGSNQPQHF
15 | TRBV28 | CASSAQGAGGTEAFF
16 | TRBV2 | CASSDLDPYSNQPQHF
14 | TRBV5-4 | CASSLGASGETQYF
15 | TRBV19 | CASSIMSTSVYEQYF
14 | TRBV6-5 | CASSYFGGNYGYTF
17 | TRBV28 | CASSLWDAVAWNTEAFF
14 | TRBV5-3 | CASSLTAARETQYF
16 | TRBV29-1 | CSVATGGAPPLNGYTF
15 | TRBV19 | CASSIPRQNTDTQYF
16 | TRBV4-3 | CASSPVMAGVNTEAFF
12 | TRBV18 | CASSPPSGEQFF
13 | TRBV28 | CASTWRSGNTIYF
14 | TRBV6-1 | CASDRPGPGEAQYF
17 | TRBV5-4 | CASSPRSSGANTGELFF
14 | TRBV27 | CASRPAGVYREQYF
15 | TRBV28 | CASSSTGQGDYGYTF
14 | TRBV5-4 | CASSLGGRNQPQHF
17 | TRBV5-4 | CASSSWGTSGGTDTQYF
14 | TRBV6-5 | CASRDEGAPGGYTF
15 | TRBV9 | CASSVLGTSGNEQFF
14 | TRBV30 | CAWSRGGSGNTIYF
15 | TRBV18 | CASSPLISEADEQYF
16 | TRBV30 | CAWSLDRVIGFNEQFF
12 | TRBV9 | CASSPYTDTQYF